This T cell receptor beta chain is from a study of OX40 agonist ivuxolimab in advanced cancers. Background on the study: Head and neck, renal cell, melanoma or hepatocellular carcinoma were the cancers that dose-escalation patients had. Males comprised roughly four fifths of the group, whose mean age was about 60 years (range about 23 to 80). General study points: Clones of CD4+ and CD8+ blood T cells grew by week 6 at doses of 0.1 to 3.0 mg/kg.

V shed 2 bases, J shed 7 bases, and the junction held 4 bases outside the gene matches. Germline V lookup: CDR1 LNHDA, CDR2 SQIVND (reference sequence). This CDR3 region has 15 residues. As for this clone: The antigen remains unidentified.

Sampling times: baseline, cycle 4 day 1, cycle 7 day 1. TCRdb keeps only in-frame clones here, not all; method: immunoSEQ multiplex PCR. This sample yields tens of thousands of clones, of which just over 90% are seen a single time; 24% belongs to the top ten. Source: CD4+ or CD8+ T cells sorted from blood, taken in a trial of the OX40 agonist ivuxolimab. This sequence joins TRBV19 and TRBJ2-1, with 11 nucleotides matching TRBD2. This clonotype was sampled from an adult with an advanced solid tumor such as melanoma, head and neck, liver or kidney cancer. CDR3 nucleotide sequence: TGTGCCAGTAGTATACTGGCTAGCGGGAGGAATGAGCAGTTCTTC. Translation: CASSILASGRNEQFF.